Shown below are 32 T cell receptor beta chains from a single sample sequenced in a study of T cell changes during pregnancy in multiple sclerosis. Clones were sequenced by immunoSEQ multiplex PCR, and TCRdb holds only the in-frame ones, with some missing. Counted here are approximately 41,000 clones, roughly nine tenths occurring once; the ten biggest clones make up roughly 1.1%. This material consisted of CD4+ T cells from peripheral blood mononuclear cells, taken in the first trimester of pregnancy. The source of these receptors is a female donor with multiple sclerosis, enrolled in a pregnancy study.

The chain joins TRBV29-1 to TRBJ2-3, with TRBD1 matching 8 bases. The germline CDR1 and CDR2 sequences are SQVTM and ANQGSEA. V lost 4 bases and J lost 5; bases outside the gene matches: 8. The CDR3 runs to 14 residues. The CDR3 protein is CSVGVQGAEDTQYF. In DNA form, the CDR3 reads TGCAGCGTTGGGGTCCAGGGGGCTGAAGATACGCAGTATTTT.

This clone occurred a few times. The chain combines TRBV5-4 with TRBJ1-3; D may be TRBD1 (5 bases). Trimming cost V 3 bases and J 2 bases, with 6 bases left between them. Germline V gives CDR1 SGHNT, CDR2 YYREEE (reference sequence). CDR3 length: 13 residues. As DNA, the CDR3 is TGTGCCAGCAGCTGGACAACTGGAAACACCATATATTTT. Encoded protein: CASSWTTGNTIYF.

Written as DNA, the CDR3 is TGTGCCAGTCGCGCGACCCCGGGACAAAAGACGAACATTCAGTACTTC. It yields the protein CASRATPGQKTNIQYF. The V call is TRBV5-6, the J call TRBJ2-4, with D possibly matching TRBD1 (6 bases). V was pared by 8 bases and J by 7 bases, with 25 bases between. Per the germline V gene, CDR1 is SGHDT and CDR2 is YYEEEE. This CDR3 is built from 16 residues.

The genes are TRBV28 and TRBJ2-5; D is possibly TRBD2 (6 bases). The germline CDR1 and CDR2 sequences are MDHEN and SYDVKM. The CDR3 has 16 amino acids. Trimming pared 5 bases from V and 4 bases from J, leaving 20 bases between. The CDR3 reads CASSTRTGVGRETQYF. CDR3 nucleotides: TGTGCCAGCAGTACTCGTACGGGGGTCGGTAGAGAGACCCAGTACTTC.

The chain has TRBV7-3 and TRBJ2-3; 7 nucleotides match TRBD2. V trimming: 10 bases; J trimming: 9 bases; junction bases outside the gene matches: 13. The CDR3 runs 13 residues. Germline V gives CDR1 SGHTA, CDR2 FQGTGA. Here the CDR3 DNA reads TGTGCCACCCGGAGGACTAGGTCTGAAACGCAGTATTTT. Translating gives CATRRTRSETQYF.

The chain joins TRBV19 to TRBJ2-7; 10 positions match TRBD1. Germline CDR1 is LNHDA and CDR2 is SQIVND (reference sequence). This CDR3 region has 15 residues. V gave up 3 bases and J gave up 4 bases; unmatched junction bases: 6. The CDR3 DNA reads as TGTGCCAGTAGTATCAACCCGGACAGGGGGTACGAGCAGTACTTC. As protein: CASSINPDRGYEQYF.

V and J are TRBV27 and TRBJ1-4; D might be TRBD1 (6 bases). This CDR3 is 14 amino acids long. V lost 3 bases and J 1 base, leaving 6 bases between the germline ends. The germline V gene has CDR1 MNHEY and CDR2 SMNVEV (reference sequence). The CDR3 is CASSLDRTNEKLFF. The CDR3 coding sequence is TGTGCCAGCAGTTTGGACAGAACTAATGAAAAACTGTTTTTT.

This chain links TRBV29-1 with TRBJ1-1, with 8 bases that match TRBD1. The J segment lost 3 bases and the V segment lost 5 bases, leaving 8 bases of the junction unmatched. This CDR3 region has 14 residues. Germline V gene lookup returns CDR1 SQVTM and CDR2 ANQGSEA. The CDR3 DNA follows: TGCAGCGTTCTGGCAGGGGGCATGGACACTGAAGCTTTCTTT. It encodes CSVLAGGMDTEAFF.

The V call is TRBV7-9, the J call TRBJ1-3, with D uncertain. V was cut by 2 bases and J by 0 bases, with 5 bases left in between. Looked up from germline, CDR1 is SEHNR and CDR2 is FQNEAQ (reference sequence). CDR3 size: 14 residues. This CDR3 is CASSLHGSGNTIYF. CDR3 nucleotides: TGTGCCAGCAGCTTACACGGCTCTGGAAACACCATATATTTT.

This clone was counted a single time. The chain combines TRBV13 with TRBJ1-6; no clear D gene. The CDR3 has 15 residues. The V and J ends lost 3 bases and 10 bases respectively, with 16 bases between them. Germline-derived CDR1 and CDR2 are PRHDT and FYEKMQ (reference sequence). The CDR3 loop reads CASSFRETGRSPLHF. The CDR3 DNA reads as TGTGCCAGCAGCTTCCGGGAGACGGGTCGGTCACCCCTCCACTTT.

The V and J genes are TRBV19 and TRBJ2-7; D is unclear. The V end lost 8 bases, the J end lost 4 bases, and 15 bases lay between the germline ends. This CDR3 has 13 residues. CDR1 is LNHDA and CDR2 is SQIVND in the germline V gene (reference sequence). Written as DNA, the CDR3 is TGTGCCAGTCTCCCGGAGATCTATTACGAGCAGTACTTC. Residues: CASLPEIYYEQYF.

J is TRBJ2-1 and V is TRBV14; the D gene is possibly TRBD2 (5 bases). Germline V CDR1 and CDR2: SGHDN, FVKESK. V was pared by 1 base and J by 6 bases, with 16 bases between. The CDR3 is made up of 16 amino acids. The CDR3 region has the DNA TGTGCCAGCAGCCAAGGGGGTTATGAGGGTATCAATGAGCAGTTCTTC. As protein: CASSQGGYEGINEQFF.

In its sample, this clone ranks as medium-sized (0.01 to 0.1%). The CDR3 DNA reads as TGTGCCAGTAGTATCGGAGGGTTGAACACTGAAGCTTTCTTT. Translating gives CASSIGGLNTEAFF. The gene calls are TRBV19 and TRBJ1-1; no clear D gene. Germline V gene data show CDR1 as LNHDA and CDR2 as SQIVND (reference sequence). Trimming shortened V by 3 bases and J by 0 bases, and 8 bases separated the two germline ends. The CDR3 contains 14 residues.

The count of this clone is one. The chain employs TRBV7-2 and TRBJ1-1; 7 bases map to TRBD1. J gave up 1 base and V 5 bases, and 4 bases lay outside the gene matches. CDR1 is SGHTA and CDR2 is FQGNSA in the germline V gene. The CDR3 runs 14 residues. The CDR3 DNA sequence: TGTGCCAGCAGCCCCGGGACAGCGAACACTGAAGCTTTCTTT. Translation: CASSPGTANTEAFF. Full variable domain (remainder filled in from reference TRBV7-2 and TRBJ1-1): GAGVSQSPSNKVTEKGKDVELRCDPISGHTALYWYRQSLGQGLEFLIYFQGNSAPDKSGLPSDRFSAERTGGSVSTLTIQRTQQEDSAVYLCASSPGTANTEAFFGQGTRLTVV.

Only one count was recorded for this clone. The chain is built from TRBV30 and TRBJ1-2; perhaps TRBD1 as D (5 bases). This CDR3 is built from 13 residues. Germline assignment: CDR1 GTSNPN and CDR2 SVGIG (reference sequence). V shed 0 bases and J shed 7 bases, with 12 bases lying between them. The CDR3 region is CAWSVKGLGGYTF. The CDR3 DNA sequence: TGTGCCTGGAGTGTTAAGGGGCTGGGTGGCTACACCTTC.

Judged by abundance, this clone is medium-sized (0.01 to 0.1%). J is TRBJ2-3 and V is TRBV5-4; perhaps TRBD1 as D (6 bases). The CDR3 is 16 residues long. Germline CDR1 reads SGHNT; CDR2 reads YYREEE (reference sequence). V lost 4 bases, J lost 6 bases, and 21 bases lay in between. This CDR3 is CASSPAGGSLGDTQYF. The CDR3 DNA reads TGTGCCAGCAGCCCTGCTGGGGGCAGCCTCGGGGATACGCAGTATTTT.

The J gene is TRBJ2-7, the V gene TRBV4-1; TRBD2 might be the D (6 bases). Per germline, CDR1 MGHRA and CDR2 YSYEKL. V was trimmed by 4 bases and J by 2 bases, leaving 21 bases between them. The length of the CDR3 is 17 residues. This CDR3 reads CASSPEGPTGAPYEQYF. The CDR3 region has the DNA TGCGCCAGCAGCCCCGAAGGCCCAACGGGAGCCCCCTACGAGCAGTACTTC.

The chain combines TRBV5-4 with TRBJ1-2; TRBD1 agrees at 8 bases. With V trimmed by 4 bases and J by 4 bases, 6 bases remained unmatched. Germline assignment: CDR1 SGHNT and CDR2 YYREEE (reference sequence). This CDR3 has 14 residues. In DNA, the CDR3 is TGTGCCAGCAGCCAGCCAGGGGGCGGCTATGGCTACACCTTC. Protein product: CASSQPGGGYGYTF.

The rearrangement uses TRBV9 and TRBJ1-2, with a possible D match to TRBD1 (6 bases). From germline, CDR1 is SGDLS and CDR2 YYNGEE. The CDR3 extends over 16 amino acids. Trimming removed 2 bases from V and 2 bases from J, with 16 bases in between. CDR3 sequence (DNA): TGTGCCAGCAGCGTGGCAGGGGACACCTACAACTATGGCTACACCTTC. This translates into CASSVAGDTYNYGYTF.

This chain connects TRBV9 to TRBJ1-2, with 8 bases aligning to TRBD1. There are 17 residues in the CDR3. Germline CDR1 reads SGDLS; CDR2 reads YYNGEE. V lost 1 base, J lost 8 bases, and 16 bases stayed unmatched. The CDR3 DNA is TGTGCCAGCAGCGTAACTCGGACAGGGAGGTCCGATGGGGGCTACACCTTC. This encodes CASSVTRTGRSDGGYTF.

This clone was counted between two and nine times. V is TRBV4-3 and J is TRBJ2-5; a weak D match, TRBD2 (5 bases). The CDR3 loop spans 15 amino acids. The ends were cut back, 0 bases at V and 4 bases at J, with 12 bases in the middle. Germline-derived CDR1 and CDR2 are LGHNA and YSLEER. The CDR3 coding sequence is TGCGCCAGCAGCCAAGAAAGGGCCAGCGGAGAGACCCAGTACTTC. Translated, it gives CASSQERASGETQYF.

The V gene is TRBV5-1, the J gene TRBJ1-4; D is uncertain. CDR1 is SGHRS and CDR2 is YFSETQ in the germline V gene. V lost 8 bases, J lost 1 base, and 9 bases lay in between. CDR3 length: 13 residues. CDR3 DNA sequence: TGCGCCAGTACGGAGGGAACTAATGAAAAACTGTTTTTT. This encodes CASTEGTNEKLFF.

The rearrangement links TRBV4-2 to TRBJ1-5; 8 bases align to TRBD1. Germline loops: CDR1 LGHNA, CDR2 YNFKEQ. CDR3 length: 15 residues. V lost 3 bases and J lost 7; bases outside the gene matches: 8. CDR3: CASSHPGQGVQPQHF. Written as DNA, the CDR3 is TGTGCCAGCAGCCACCCCGGACAGGGCGTCCAGCCCCAGCATTTT.

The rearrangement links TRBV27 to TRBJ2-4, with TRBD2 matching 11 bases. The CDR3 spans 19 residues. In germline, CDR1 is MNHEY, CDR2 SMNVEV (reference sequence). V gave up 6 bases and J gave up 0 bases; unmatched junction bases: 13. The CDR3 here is CASRMWTSGSGLAKNIQYF. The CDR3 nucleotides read TGTGCCAGCAGAATGTGGACTAGCGGGTCCGGTTTAGCCAAAAACATTCAGTACTTC.

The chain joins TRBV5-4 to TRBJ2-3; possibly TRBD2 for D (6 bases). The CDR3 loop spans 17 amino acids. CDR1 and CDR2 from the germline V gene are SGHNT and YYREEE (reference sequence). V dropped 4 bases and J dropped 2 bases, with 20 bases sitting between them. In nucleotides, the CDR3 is TGTGCCAGCAGCGTGCAAAGGGACTCCCTTAACACAGATACGCAGTATTTT. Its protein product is CASSVQRDSLNTDTQYF.

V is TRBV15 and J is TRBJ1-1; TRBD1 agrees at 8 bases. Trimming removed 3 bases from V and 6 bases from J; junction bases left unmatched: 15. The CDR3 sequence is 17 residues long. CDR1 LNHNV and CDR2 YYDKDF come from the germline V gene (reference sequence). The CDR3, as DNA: TGTGCCACCAGCAGCTTACTCATCGGACAGGGTAAGGCTGAAGCTTTCTTT. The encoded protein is CATSSLLIGQGKAEAFF.

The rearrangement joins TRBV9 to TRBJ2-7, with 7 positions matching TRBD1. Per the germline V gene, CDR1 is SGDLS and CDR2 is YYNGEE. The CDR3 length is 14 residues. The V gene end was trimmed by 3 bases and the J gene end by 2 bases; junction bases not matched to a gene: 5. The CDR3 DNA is TGTGCCAGCAGCGGACAGGGAGCCACCTACGAGCAGTACTTC. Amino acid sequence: CASSGQGATYEQYF.

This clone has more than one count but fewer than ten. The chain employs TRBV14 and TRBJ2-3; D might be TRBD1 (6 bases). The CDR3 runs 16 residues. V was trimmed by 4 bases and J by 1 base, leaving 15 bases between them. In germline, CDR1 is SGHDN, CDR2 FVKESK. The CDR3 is CASSRGGSEGTDTQYF. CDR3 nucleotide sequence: TGTGCCAGCAGCCGAGGGGGAAGTGAGGGCACAGATACGCAGTATTTT.

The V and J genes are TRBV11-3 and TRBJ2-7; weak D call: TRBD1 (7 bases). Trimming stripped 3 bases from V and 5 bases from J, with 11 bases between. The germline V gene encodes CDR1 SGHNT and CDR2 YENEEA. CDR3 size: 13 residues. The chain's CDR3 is CASSFQGGHEQYF. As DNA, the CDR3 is TGTGCCAGCAGCTTCCAGGGGGGACACGAGCAGTACTTC. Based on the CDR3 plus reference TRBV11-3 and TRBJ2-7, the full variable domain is EAGVVQSPRYKIIEKKQPVAFWCNPISGHNTLYWYLQNLGQGPELLIRYENEEAVDDSQLPKDRFSAERLKGVDSTLKIQPAELGDSAVYLCASSFQGGHEQYFGPGTRLTVT.

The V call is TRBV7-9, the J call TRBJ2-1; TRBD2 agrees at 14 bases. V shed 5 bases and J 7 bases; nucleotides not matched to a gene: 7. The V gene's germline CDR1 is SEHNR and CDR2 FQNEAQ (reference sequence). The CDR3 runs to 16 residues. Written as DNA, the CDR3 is TGTGCCAGCAGCGCCCGACTAGCGGGAGGGCCGAATGAGCAGTTCTTC. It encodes CASSARLAGGPNEQFF.

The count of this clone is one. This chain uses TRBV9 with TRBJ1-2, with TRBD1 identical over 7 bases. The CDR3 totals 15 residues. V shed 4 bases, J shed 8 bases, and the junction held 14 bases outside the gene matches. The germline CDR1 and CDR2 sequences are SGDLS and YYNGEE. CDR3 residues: CASSRDSGTLEGYTF. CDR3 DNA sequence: TGTGCCAGCAGCCGGGACAGCGGAACCCTCGAGGGCTACACCTTC. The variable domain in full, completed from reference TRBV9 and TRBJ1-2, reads DSGVTQTPKHLITATGQRVTLRCSPRSGDLSVYWYQQSLDQGLQFLIQYYNGEERAKGNILERFSAQQFPDLHSELNLSSLELGDSALYFCASSRDSGTLEGYTFGSGTRLTVV.

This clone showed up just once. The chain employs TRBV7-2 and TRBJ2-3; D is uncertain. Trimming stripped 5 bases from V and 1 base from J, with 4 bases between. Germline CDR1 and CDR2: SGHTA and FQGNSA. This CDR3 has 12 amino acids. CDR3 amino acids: CASSGGTDTQYF. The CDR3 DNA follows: TGTGCCAGCAGCGGAGGCACAGATACGCAGTATTTT. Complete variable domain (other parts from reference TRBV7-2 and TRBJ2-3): GAGVSQSPSNKVTEKGKDVELRCDPISGHTALYWYRQSLGQGLEFLIYFQGNSAPDKSGLPSDRFSAERTGGSVSTLTIQRTQQEDSAVYLCASSGGTDTQYFGPGTRLTVL.